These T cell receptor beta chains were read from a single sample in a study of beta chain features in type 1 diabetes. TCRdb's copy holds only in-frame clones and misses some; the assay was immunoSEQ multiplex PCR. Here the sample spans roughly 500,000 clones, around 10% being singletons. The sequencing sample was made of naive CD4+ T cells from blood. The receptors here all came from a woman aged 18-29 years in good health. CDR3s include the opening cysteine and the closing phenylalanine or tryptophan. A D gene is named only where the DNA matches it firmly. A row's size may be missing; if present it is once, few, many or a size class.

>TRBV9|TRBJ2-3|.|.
TGTGCCAGCAGCGTAGGAGCAGGAAGGGGTACGCAGTATTTT
CASSVGAGRGTQYF
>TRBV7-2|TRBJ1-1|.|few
TGTGCCAGCGGCCTCCCCATGAACACTGAAGCTTTCTTT
CASGLPMNTEAFF
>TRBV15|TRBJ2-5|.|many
TGTGCCACCAGCAGAGACGGGGACCAAGAGACCCAGTACTTC
CATSRDGDQETQYF
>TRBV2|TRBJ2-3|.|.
TGTGCCAGCAGTCCCGGGACATCTAGCACAGATACGCAGTATTTT
CASSPGTSSTDTQYF
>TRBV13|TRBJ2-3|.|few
TGTGCCAGCTCTATGAGATGGCGCACAGATACGCAGTATTTT
CASSMRWRTDTQYF
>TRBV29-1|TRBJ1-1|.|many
TGCAGCGTTACCGGGACAACAGAAGCTTTCTTT
CSVTGTTEAFF
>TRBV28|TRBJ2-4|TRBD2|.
TGTGCCAGCAGTTTAAGGCTAGCGGAGGACATTCAGTACTTC
CASSLRLAEDIQYF
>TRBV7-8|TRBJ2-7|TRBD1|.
TGTGCCAGCAGGTTGGACAGGGACCGCGAGCAGTACTTC
CASRLDRDREQYF
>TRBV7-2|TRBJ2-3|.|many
TGTGCCAGCAGCTTAACTGGTGCGCAGTATTTT
CASSLTGAQYF
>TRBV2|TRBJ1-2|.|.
TGTGCCAGCAGAACCCCCCGGGGGGGGGCCCGTGGCTACACCTTC
CASRTPRGGARGYTF
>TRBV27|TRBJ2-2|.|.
TGTGCCAGCAGTATACACAGAAACACCGGGGAGCTGTTTTTT
CASSIHRNTGELFF
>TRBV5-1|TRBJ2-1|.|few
TGCGCCAGCAGCTTGATGGCGGGGAACAATGAGCAGTTCTTC
CASSLMAGNNEQFF
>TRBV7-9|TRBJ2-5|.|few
TGTGCCAGCAGCCCTCGGCGACAAGAGACCCAGTACTTC
CASSPRRQETQYF
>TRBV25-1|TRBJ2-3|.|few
TGTGCCAGCAGGGAGGGCTCAGGCGGCAATACGCAGTATTTT
CASREGSGGNTQYF
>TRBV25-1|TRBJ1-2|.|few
TGTGCCAGCAGTGAATCTGCTAACTATGGCTACACCTTC
CASSESANYGYTF
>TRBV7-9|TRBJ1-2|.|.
TGTGCCAGCAGCTTACTGGTCCATGGCTACACCTTC
CASSLLVHGYTF
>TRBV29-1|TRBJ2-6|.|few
TGCAGCACCTGGAACTCTGGGGCCAACGTCCTGACTTTC
CSTWNSGANVLTF
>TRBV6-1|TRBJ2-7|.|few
TGTGCCAGCAGTGGCTCCTACGAGCAGTACTTC
CASSGSYEQYF
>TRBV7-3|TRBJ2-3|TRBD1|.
TGTGCCAGCAGCTCGACAGGGGTCGGCACAGATACGCAGTATTTT
CASSSTGVGTDTQYF
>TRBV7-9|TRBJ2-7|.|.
TGTGCCAGCAGCTTAAAATCGGTTTCCTACGAGCAGTACTTC
CASSLKSVSYEQYF
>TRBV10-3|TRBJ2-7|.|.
TGTGCCATCAGTGAGTCGACCCTTACAGAACCGTACTTC
CAISESTLTEPYF
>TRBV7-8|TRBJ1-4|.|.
TGTGCCAGCGCGAGGACAACTAATGAAAAACTGTTTTTT
CASARTTNEKLFF
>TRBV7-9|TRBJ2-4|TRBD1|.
TGTGCCAGCAGCTTAGAGAACAGGGGTAAAAACATTCAGTACTTC
CASSLENRGKNIQYF
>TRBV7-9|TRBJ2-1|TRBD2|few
TGTGCCAGCAGCCCCGTAGCGGGGTCCTACAATGAGCAGTTCTTC
CASSPVAGSYNEQFF
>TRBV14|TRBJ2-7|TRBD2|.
TGTGCCAGCAGCCACTTTCTAGCGGGAGGGCCCACCGAGCAGTACTTC
CASSHFLAGGPTEQYF
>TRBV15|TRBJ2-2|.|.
TGTGCCACCAGCAGAGTGCGGGCAGGCCGGGAGCTGTTTTTT
CATSRVRAGRELFF
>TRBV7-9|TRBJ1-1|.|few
TGTGCCAGCAGCCGGAACTTTGGATTTGACACTGAAGCTTTCTTT
CASSRNFGFDTEAFF
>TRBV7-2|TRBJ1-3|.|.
TGTGCCAGCAGCCAACAGATTTCTGGAAACACCATATATTTT
CASSQQISGNTIYF
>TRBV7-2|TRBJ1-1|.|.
TGTGCCAGCAGCTTCGGTGGGAGCACTGAAGCTTTCTTT
CASSFGGSTEAFF
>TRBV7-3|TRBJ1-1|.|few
TGTGCCAGCAGCGCGGACAGGAACACTGAAGCTTTCTTT
CASSADRNTEAFF
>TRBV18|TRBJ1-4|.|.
TGTGCCAGCTGCCTGTGGCCCAGAGAAAAACTGTTTTTT
CASCLWPREKLFF
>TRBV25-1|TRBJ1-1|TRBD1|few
TGTGCCAGCAGTGCCGCCGGGACAGGGAACACTGAAGCTTTCTTT
CASSAAGTGNTEAFF
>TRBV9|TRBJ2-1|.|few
TGTGCCAGCAGCGTAGCCGGAAGGGAGGACAATGAGCAGTTCTTC
CASSVAGREDNEQFF
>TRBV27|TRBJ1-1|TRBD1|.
TGTGCCAGCAAAAGGGACAGGAACACTGAAGCTTTCTTT
CASKRDRNTEAFF
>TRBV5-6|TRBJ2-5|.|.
TGTGCCAGCAGCGAGGGACACGTTCAAGAGACCCAGTACTTC
CASSEGHVQETQYF
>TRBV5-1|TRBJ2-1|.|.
TGCGCCAGCAGCGAACGAGAGGAGCAGTTCTTC
CASSEREEQFF
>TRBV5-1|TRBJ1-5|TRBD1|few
TGCGCCAGCAGCTTGGGAGGGGGCGATCAGCCCCAGCATTTT
CASSLGGGDQPQHF
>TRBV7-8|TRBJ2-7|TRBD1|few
TGTGCCAGCAGCTTAGCGGGACAGGTACACGAGCAGTACTTC
CASSLAGQVHEQYF
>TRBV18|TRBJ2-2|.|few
TGTGCCAGCTCACCAGATCAGGGGAACACCGGGGAGCTGTTTTTT
CASSPDQGNTGELFF
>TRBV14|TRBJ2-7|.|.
TGTGCCAGCAGCCCCTCTATCCGGATGGGAGAGCAGTACTTC
CASSPSIRMGEQYF